This is a list of T cell receptor beta chains from one sample in a study of cytomegalovirus exposure and HLA in healthy donors. Sequenced by immunoSEQ multiplex PCR; TCRdb stores in-frame clones only, minus some. Of about 180,000 clones in the sample, more than 75% were seen once. The specimen was PBMCs. The source of these receptors is a woman aged 25 to 45 in good health and CMV-seropositive. The CDR3 runs from the conserved cysteine through the conserved F or W. Fields, in order: J gene, V gene, clone size, D gene, CDR3 protein, CDR3 DNA. A D gene is named only where the DNA matches it firmly. Size is stated for part of the rows, as once, few or many counts, or as a class when the clone is expanded.

TRBJ2-5 | TRBV6-1 | NA | NA | CASSVNLDDQETQYF | TGTGCCAGCAGTGTAAACCTAGATGACCAAGAGACCCAGTACTTC
TRBJ2-1 | TRBV2 | few | TRBD2 | CASRRLAGGRTYNEQFF | TGTGCCAGCAGGAGACTAGCGGGGGGCAGGACCTACAATGAGCAGTTCTTC
TRBJ1-3 | TRBV6-1 | NA | NA | CASSRDFGNTIYF | TGTGCCAGCAGTAGGGACTTCGGAAACACCATATATTTT
TRBJ2-3 | TRBV25-1 | NA | TRBD2 | CASSVGTSLTATQYF | TGTGCCAGCAGTGTTGGGACTAGCTTGACGGCTACGCAGTATTTT
TRBJ1-5 | TRBV7-9 | few | NA | CASSQEVDQPQHF | TGTGCCAGCAGCCAAGAAGTAGATCAGCCCCAGCATTTT
TRBJ2-3 | TRBV6-5 | few | NA | CASRPEGVTDTQYF | TGTGCCAGCCGCCCCGAAGGGGTCACAGATACGCAGTATTTT
TRBJ2-7 | TRBV4-1 | NA | TRBD2 | CASSQDSGGAYEQYF | TGCGCCAGCAGCCAAGATTCCGGGGGGGCCTACGAGCAGTACTTC
TRBJ2-2 | TRBV29-1 | NA | TRBD1 | CSVEDRSWTGELFF | TGCAGCGTTGAGGACAGGTCCTGGACCGGGGAGCTGTTTTTT
TRBJ2-3 | TRBV10-3 | NA | TRBD1 | CAITPTGEFTDTQYF | TGTGCCATCACTCCGACAGGGGAATTCACAGATACGCAGTATTTT
TRBJ1-6 | TRBV14 | NA | TRBD1 | CASSLGQGFGSYNSPLHF | TGTGCCAGCAGCCTAGGACAGGGTTTCGGCTCCTATAATTCACCCCTCCACTTT
TRBJ2-3 | TRBV5-1 | NA | NA | CASRGTTSTDTQYF | TGCGCCAGCAGAGGGACAACAAGCACAGATACGCAGTATTTT
TRBJ1-3 | TRBV30 | NA | NA | CAWSVQGGGYSGNTIYF | TGTGCCTGGAGTGTACAAGGTGGAGGGTACTCTGGAAACACCATATATTTT
TRBJ2-7 | TRBV9 | NA | NA | CASSTLGGPSYEQYF | TGTGCCAGCAGCACCCTCGGTGGGCCCTCCTACGAGCAGTACTTC
TRBJ2-3 | TRBV21-1 | few | NA | CASSKDLGLLGLDTQYF | TGTGCCAGCAGCAAAGACCTCGGACTCCTCGGGCTGGATACGCAGTATTTT
TRBJ1-1 | TRBV27 | NA | NA | CASSFAGNTEAFF | TGTGCCAGCAGTTTTGCGGGGAACACTGAAGCTTTCTTT
TRBJ1-2 | TRBV29-1 | few | TRBD1 | CSVPQQGLDGYTF | TGCAGCGTTCCCCAACAGGGGTTAGATGGCTACACCTTC
TRBJ2-2 | TRBV7-3 | NA | NA | CASAGQEGTGELFF | TGTGCCAGCGCGGGCCAGGAGGGCACCGGGGAGCTGTTTTTT
TRBJ2-3 | TRBV10-3 | NA | TRBD1 | CAISPGQVTDTQYF | TGTGCCATCAGTCCCGGACAGGTGACAGATACGCAGTATTTT
TRBJ1-1 | TRBV6-5 | few | NA | CASSYGGTEAFF | TGTGCCAGCAGTTACGGGGGGACTGAAGCTTTCTTT
TRBJ2-7 | TRBV7-9 | NA | NA | CASSLGVSALSEQYF | TGTGCCAGCAGCTTGGGTGTGAGCGCCCTCAGCGAGCAGTACTTC
TRBJ1-1 | TRBV6-1 | NA | TRBD1 | CASSEKGTGVSMNTEAFF | TGTGCCAGCAGTGAAAAGGGGACAGGGGTTAGCATGAACACTGAAGCTTTCTTT
TRBJ2-3 | TRBV4-2 | NA | TRBD2 | CASSQDRTSEDTQYF | TGTGCCAGCAGCCAAGATAGGACTAGCGAAGATACGCAGTATTTT
TRBJ2-1 | TRBV7-2 | few | TRBD2 | CASSLTSGAYNEQFF | TGTGCCAGCAGCTTGACTAGCGGGGCATACAATGAGCAGTTCTTC
TRBJ1-3 | TRBV28 | once | NA | CASSLVQSENTIYF | TGTGCCAGCAGTTTGGTCCAGTCGGAGAACACCATATATTTT
TRBJ2-7 | TRBV7-6 | NA | TRBD1 | CASSLADREGDEQYF | TGTGCCAGCAGCTTAGCGGACAGGGAAGGCGACGAGCAGTACTTC
TRBJ2-7 | TRBV30 | few | NA | CAWSDSSYEQYF | TGTGCCTGGAGTGACTCCTCCTACGAGCAGTACTTC
TRBJ1-4 | TRBV19 | NA | TRBD1 | CASRQEGSGTGGEKLFF | TGTGCCAGTAGACAAGAGGGGAGTGGGACAGGGGGTGAAAAACTGTTTTTT
TRBJ2-7 | TRBV2 | NA | TRBD1 | CASKVDRGLYYEQYF | TGTGCCAGCAAAGTCGACAGGGGACTTTACTACGAGCAGTACTTC
TRBJ1-5 | TRBV4-3 | NA | NA | CASSLGAINQPQHF | TGCGCCAGCAGCCTGGGGGCAATTAATCAGCCCCAGCATTTT
TRBJ2-1 | TRBV2 | NA | NA | CASSSDSPSSYNEQFF | TGTGCCAGCAGTTCAGACTCCCCGAGCTCCTACAATGAGCAGTTCTTC
TRBJ1-1 | TRBV10-3 | NA | NA | CAIGPGAEAFF | TGTGCCATCGGACCGGGAGCCGAAGCTTTCTTT
TRBJ2-2 | TRBV5-4 | NA | NA | CASSFGGARDTGELFF | TGTGCCAGCAGCTTTGGCGGAGCGCGGGACACCGGGGAGCTGTTTTTT
TRBJ2-3 | TRBV11-3 | once | NA | CASSLWDSGGIADTQYF | TGTGCCAGCAGCTTATGGGATAGCGGCGGAATTGCAGATACGCAGTATTTT
TRBJ2-2 | TRBV4-3 | once | TRBD1 | CASSQDPGTGRFLGELFF | TGCGCCAGCAGCCAAGATCCGGGGACAGGGAGGTTCCTCGGGGAGCTGTTTTTT
TRBJ2-6 | TRBV28 | NA | TRBD1 | CASLYRGAGANVLTF | TGTGCCAGCCTTTACAGGGGCGCTGGGGCCAACGTCCTGACTTTC
TRBJ1-3 | TRBV9 | NA | NA | CASSLNRAGAGNTIYF | TGTGCCAGCAGCCTTAACAGGGCAGGGGCTGGAAACACCATATATTTT
TRBJ1-6 | TRBV7-9 | NA | NA | CSSSLGAGGRNSPLHF | TGTTCCAGCAGCTTAGGGGCAGGTGGAAGGAATTCACCCCTCCACTTT
TRBJ2-7 | TRBV28 | few | NA | CATWAGKYEQYF | TGTGCCACCTGGGCAGGGAAATACGAGCAGTACTTC
TRBJ2-1 | TRBV7-9 | few | NA | CASSERDRPYNEQFF | TGTGCCAGCAGCGAGCGGGACAGGCCGTACAATGAGCAGTTCTTC
TRBJ2-3 | TRBV5-1 | NA | NA | CASSFTTSDTQYF | TGCGCCAGCAGCTTTACGACTAGTGATACGCAGTATTTT
TRBJ2-7 | TRBV10-2 | NA | NA | CASTRGAEWGQYF | TGCGCCAGCACCCGGGGGGCCGAATGGGGGCAGTACTTC
TRBJ2-2 | TRBV10-1 | NA | TRBD1 | CASSGSGQGLFF | TGCGCCAGCAGTGGCTCTGGACAGGGCCTGTTTTTT
TRBJ2-3 | TRBV2 | NA | TRBD1 | CASTATGVPTDTQYF | TGTGCCAGCACCGCCACAGGGGTCCCCACAGATACGCAGTATTTT
TRBJ2-7 | TRBV6-6 | NA | NA | CASSSLDTYEQYF | TGTGCCAGCAGTTCTTTGGACACCTACGAGCAGTACTTC
TRBJ2-5 | TRBV11-2 | few | TRBD2 | CASSLGAGGLQETQYF | TGTGCCAGCAGCTTAGGGGCGGGGGGTCTCCAAGAGACCCAGTACTTC
TRBJ2-3 | TRBV5-4 | NA | NA | CASSRPGSSTDTQYF | TGTGCCAGCAGCCGTCCCGGGAGTAGCACAGATACGCAGTATTTT
TRBJ1-2 | TRBV7-9 | few | TRBD1 | CASSLGAGGAFGYTF | TGTGCCAGCAGCTTAGGGGCAGGGGGCGCGTTTGGCTACACCTTC
TRBJ2-7 | TRBV4-3 | NA | NA | CASSPGLAYEQYF | TGCGCCAGCAGCCCGGGACTTGCCTACGAGCAGTACTTC
TRBJ2-3 | TRBV4-3 | NA | NA | CASSQPALGVSDTQYF | TGCGCCAGCAGCCAACCGGCCCTAGGGGTTTCTGATACGCAGTATTTT